In its sample, the clone carrying this T cell receptor beta chain was seen many times. Its antigen is undetermined. This sample stems from a study of T-cell reconstitution after alpha-beta-depleted transplantation in children. General study points: TCRbeta diversity was high at day 60 in some patients (a result of surviving recipient T cells and thymic progenitors). As was reported, about two months after transplant, alpha-beta T cells came from several hundred expanded graft clones. When one year had passed after transplant, most T-cell counts and diversity came from newly produced T cells.

Preparation of the TCRbeta library used unique molecular identifiers. Using its own MiXCR run on the PCR reads, TCRdb lists one record per CDR3 protein. Among about 300,000 distinct CDR3 sequences, around 7.3% were seen once, and the ten largest hold 9.1%. The CDR3 is 14 residues long. V shed 2 bases, J shed 5 bases, and the junction held 3 bases outside the gene matches. From germline, CDR1 is SGHAT and CDR2 FQNNGV. The V and J genes are TRBV11-2 and TRBJ2-1; 7 nucleotides line up with TRBD2. The sequence came from a female patient aged 2-9 years who had a stem cell transplant for Fanconi anemia, so the T cells may come from the graft donor. Specimen: peripheral blood, collected 360 days after TCRalphabeta/CD19-depleted stem cell transplant. The CDR3: CASSLLAGNNEQFF. As DNA, the CDR3 is TGTGCCAGCAGCTTATTAGCGGGCAACAATGAGCAGTTCTTC.